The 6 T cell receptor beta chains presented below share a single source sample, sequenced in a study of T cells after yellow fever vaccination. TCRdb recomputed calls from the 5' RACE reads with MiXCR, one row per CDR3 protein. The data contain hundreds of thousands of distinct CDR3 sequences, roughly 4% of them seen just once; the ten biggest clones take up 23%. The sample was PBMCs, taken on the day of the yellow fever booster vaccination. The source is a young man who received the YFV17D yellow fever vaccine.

The CDR3 spells CASSPEGGVASEQFF. The CDR3 bases are TGTGCCAGCAGCCCCGAGGGTGGAGTTGCCAGTGAGCAGTTCTTC. The V and J genes are TRBV6-4 and TRBJ2-1; tentatively, D is TRBD2 (5 bases). The V gene lost 6 bases and the J gene lost 9 bases, with 21 bases spanning the gap. The CDR3 has 15 residues. Germline-derived CDR1 and CDR2 are MRHNA and SNTAGT.

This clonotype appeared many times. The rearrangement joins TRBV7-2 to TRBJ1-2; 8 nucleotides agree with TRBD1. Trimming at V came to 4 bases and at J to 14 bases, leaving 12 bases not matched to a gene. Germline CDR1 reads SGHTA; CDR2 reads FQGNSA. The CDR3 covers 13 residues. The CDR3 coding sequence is TGTGCCAGCAGCTCCTCGACTGGACAGGGCGGGACCTTC. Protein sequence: CASSSSTGQGGTF.

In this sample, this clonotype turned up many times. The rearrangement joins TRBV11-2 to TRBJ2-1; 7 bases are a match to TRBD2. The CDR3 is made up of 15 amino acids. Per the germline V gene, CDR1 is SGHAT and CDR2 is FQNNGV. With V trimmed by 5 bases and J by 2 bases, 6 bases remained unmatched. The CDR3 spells CASSSGARTYNEQFF. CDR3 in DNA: TGTGCCAGCAGCAGCGGGGCCCGGACCTACAATGAGCAGTTCTTC.

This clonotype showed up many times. The CDR3 DNA follows: TGCGCCAGTGGGGGGTCTGGCTACACCTTC. Translated, it gives CASGGSGYTF. The chain is built from TRBV10-2 and TRBJ1-2, with D possibly TRBD1 on 5 matching bases. The germline V and J ends were trimmed by 9 bases and 7 bases, with 9 bases remaining between them. CDR3 length: 10 amino acids. Germline loops: CDR1 WSHSY, CDR2 SAAADI.

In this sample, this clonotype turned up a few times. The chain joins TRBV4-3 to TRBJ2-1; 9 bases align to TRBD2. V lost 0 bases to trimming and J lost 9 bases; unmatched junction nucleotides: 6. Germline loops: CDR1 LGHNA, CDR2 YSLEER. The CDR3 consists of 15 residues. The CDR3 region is CASSQDSAGGVEQFF. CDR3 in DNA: TGCGCCAGCAGCCAAGATAGCGCGGGGGGGGTTGAGCAGTTCTTC.

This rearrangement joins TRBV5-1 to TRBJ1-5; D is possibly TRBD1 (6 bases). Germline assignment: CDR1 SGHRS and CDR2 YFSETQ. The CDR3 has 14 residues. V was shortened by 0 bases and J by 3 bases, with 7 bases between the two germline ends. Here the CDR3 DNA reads TGCGCCAGCAGCTTGGGGGACAACAATCAGCCCCAGCATTTT. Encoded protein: CASSLGDNNQPQHF.